These 28 T cell receptor beta chains share one sample of origin, sequenced in a study of cytomegalovirus exposure and HLA in healthy donors. 13 Jbeta primers and 60 Vbeta primers were used for the PCR. Sequencing used immunoSEQ multiplex PCR; TCRdb keeps in-frame clones, though not all of them. This sample carries roughly 92,000 clones, approximately 81% of them seen once, and the ten largest clones take around 4.2%. The sequenced sample was PBMCs. These receptors all stem from a woman between 70 and 85 years old in good health and CMV-seropositive.

As DNA, the CDR3 is TGTGCCAGCAGCTTTGGACTAGCGGGAGGTTCGAACACCGGGGAGCTGTTTTTT. Protein product: CASSFGLAGGSNTGELFF. The chain joins TRBV5-5 to TRBJ2-2, with TRBD2 matching 14 bases. The CDR3 contains 18 residues. From germline, CDR1 is SGHKS and CDR2 YYEKEE (reference sequence). The V and J ends lost 2 bases and 0 bases, in that order; junction bases with no gene match: 3.

This clone turned up a few times. The V call is TRBV5-8, the J call TRBJ2-5; the match to TRBD1 covers 8 bases. V lost 1 base, J lost 5 bases, and 7 bases stayed unmatched. This CDR3 contains 15 residues. Germline CDR1 is SGHTS and CDR2 is YDEGEE. The DNA for the CDR3 is TGTGCCAGCAGCTTGTCAGGGGGCATATGGGAGACCCAGTACTTC. Protein product: CASSLSGGIWETQYF.

V gene TRBV7-9 combines with J gene TRBJ2-3, with unresolved D. The V end lost 4 bases, the J end lost 0 bases, and 11 bases lay between the germline ends. The germline gives CDR1 SEHNR, CDR2 FQNEAQ (reference sequence). This CDR3 is 15 amino acids long. The CDR3 DNA follows: TGTGCCAGCAGCTCCCGTTCTTCTAGCACAGATACGCAGTATTTT. Translated, it gives CASSSRSSSTDTQYF.

J is TRBJ2-5 and V is TRBV12-5; no definite D call. CDR1 is LGHNT and CDR2 is FRNRAP in the germline V gene. The CDR3 is 13 residues long. Trimming took 1 base from V and 13 from J, leaving 16 bases between them. Written as DNA, the CDR3 is TGTGCTAGTGGTTTGGCCTCGCCAGGCCCCGGGTACTTC. Encoded protein: CASGLASPGPGYF.

The rearrangement joins TRBV5-1 to TRBJ2-5; 7 bases align to TRBD1. CDR1 is SGHRS, CDR2 YFSETQ, per germline. J lost 0 bases, V lost 0 bases, and 5 bases had no gene match. The length of the CDR3 is 16 residues. Here the CDR3 reads CASSLAQGTDQETQYF. The CDR3 region has the DNA TGCGCCAGCAGCTTGGCCCAAGGGACAGACCAAGAGACCCAGTACTTC.

Here the CDR3 DNA reads TGCGCCAGCAGCCAAGGGACTAGCGGCCCCTACGAGCAGTACTTC. Encoded protein: CASSQGTSGPYEQYF. V gene TRBV4-3 combines with J gene TRBJ2-7; 10 nucleotides line up with TRBD2. With V trimmed by 1 base and J by 2 bases, 2 bases remained unmatched. The V gene's germline CDR1 is LGHNA and CDR2 YSLEER. There are 15 residues in the CDR3.

The chain couples TRBV11-3 to TRBJ2-1; 8 bases match TRBD2. The CDR3 is 15 residues long. The J segment lost 5 bases and the V segment lost 6 bases, leaving 9 bases of the junction unmatched. The V gene's germline CDR1 is SGHNT and CDR2 YENEEA. The CDR3 coding sequence is TGTGCCAGCAGAATAGCGGGGACTAGTGACAATGAGCAGTTCTTC. This sequence encodes CASRIAGTSDNEQFF.

The chain has TRBV5-4 and TRBJ2-2, with TRBD1 as a possible D gene (6 bases). The CDR3 totals 15 residues. The germline CDR1 and CDR2 sequences are SGHNT and YYREEE (reference sequence). Between the trimmed V and J ends, which lost 5 bases and 0 bases, there was a span of 11 bases. The CDR3 loop is CASRAQGSNTGELFF. For the CDR3, the DNA is TGTGCCAGCAGAGCACAGGGATCGAACACCGGGGAGCTGTTTTTT.

The rearrangement joins TRBV6-5 to TRBJ2-7; 11 bases map to TRBD1. The CDR3 has 15 residues. Germline values: CDR1 MNHEY, CDR2 SVGAGI. V shed 6 bases and J 2 bases; nucleotides not matched to a gene: 6. The CDR3 loop reads CASSLGQGAAYEQYF. CDR3 nucleotide sequence: TGTGCCAGCAGCCTTGGACAGGGGGCGGCCTACGAGCAGTACTTC.

This clone was observed a handful of times. The genes are TRBV4-2 and TRBJ2-1; 7 bases are a match to TRBD1. V shed 0 bases and J 14 bases; nucleotides not matched to a gene: 13. The CDR3 is 15 residues long. Germline assignment: CDR1 LGHNA and CDR2 YNFKEQ. The CDR3 region has the DNA TGTGCCAGCAGCCAAGATCCCGACAGGGTCCCCCCGGAGTTCTTC. It specifies CASSQDPDRVPPEFF.

The J gene is TRBJ2-7, the V gene TRBV2; TRBD2 matches at 8 bases. CDR1 and CDR2 (germline): SNHLY, FYNNEI. V gave up 6 bases and J gave up 5 bases; unmatched junction bases: 6. This CDR3 is 13 amino acids long. Here the CDR3 DNA reads TGTGCCAGCAGGGGGGGACTAGAACACGAGCAGTACTTC. Protein: CASRGGLEHEQYF.

J is TRBJ2-1 and V is TRBV10-3, with TRBD2 matching 10 bases. The CDR3 is 13 amino acids. Unmatched junction bases numbered 7, after V lost 10 bases and J lost 7 bases. CDR1 and CDR2 (germline): ENHRY, SYGVKD. The CDR3 is CATLAGDGNEQFF. Here the CDR3 DNA reads TGTGCCACCCTAGCGGGAGATGGAAATGAGCAGTTCTTC.

The chain is built from TRBV19 and TRBJ2-7; TRBD2 matches at 12 bases. The junction had 9 bases not matched to a gene; V was cut back by 6 bases and J by 6 bases. Germline V lookup: CDR1 LNHDA, CDR2 SQIVND (reference sequence). The CDR3 spans 15 residues. The CDR3 here is CASSLRLAGVSEQYF. CDR3 DNA sequence: TGTGCCAGTAGCCTCCGACTAGCGGGAGTGAGCGAGCAGTACTTC.

The chain uses TRBV27 and TRBJ2-5; TRBD2 might be the D (5 bases). The CDR3 has 14 amino acids. Trimming removed 0 bases from V and 5 bases from J, with 10 bases in between. Germline V lookup: CDR1 MNHEY, CDR2 SMNVEV (reference sequence). CDR3 sequence: CASSLSRGRETQYF. The CDR3 DNA reads as TGTGCCAGCAGTTTATCGAGAGGGCGGGAGACCCAGTACTTC.

This clone was counted only a few times. The chain couples TRBV5-6 to TRBJ1-1; D is uncertain. The CDR3 covers 15 residues. Germline CDR1 reads SGHDT; CDR2 reads YYEEEE. V was pared by 0 bases and J by 2 bases, with 11 bases between. In nucleotides, the CDR3 is TGTGCCAGCAGCTTGGTTGGCGGAAGTAACACTGAAGCTTTCTTT. Translation gives CASSLVGGSNTEAFF. The full variable domain, in which reference TRBV5-6 and TRBJ1-1 provide the parts outside the CDR3, is DAGVTQSPTHLIKTRGQQVTLRCSPKSGHDTVSWYQQALGQGPQFIFQYYEEEERQRGNFPDRFSGHQFPNYSSELNVNALLLGDSALYLCASSLVGGSNTEAFFGQGTRLTVV.

The CDR3 DNA follows: TGTGCCAGTAGTACGACCCAGTCGGGGATCTATCAGCCCCAGCATTTT. Translation gives CASSTTQSGIYQPQHF. V usage is TRBV19 and J usage is TRBJ1-5, with D unclear. Germline CDR1 is LNHDA and CDR2 is SQIVND (reference sequence). The CDR3 has 16 residues. The germline V and J ends were trimmed by 4 bases and 5 bases, with 18 bases remaining between them.

This clone was seen a few times. The chain employs TRBV6-5 and TRBJ2-7, with 8 positions matching TRBD1. The CDR3 extends over 15 amino acids. V lost 2 bases, J lost 3 bases, and 6 bases stayed unmatched. Germline loops: CDR1 MNHEY, CDR2 SVGAGI. The CDR3 DNA sequence: TGTGCCAGCAGTTACGGACAGGGTGAAGGCTACGAGCAGTACTTC. Its protein is CASSYGQGEGYEQYF.

CDR3 nucleotides: TGTGCCATCAGTGAGTCCAACCGGGACTTGGGGGAGACCCAGTACTTC. Translating gives CAISESNRDLGETQYF. J is TRBJ2-5 and V is TRBV10-3; D is perhaps TRBD2 (6 bases). This CDR3 has 16 residues. The V gene lost 0 bases and the J gene lost 5 bases, with 16 bases spanning the gap. Germline-derived CDR1 and CDR2 are ENHRY and SYGVKD.

The chain uses TRBV4-3 and TRBJ1-2; 11 bases align to TRBD1. Germline CDR1 and CDR2: LGHNA and YSLEER. CDR3 length: 16 residues. The V gene end was trimmed by 4 bases and the J gene end by 2 bases; junction bases not matched to a gene: 6. The CDR3 DNA reads TGCGCCAGCAGCCCCCGGGACAGGGGGGTAAACTATGGCTACACCTTC. The encoded protein is CASSPRDRGVNYGYTF.

This clone was seen a few times. The CDR3 here is CASSLAQGPDTQYF. Here the CDR3 DNA reads TGTGCCAGCAGCTTGGCCCAGGGCCCAGATACGCAGTATTTT. J is TRBJ2-3 and V is TRBV5-4, with a possible D match to TRBD1 (5 bases). There are 14 residues in the CDR3. CDR1 and CDR2 from the germline V gene are SGHNT and YYREEE (reference sequence). Trimming left V 0 bases short and J 4 bases short, with 9 bases between.

This clone was seen just once. CDR3 coding DNA: TGTGCCAGCAGCCAAGACAGGGGGGCGCGCGATATCTATGGCTACACCTTC. Translation: CASSQDRGARDIYGYTF. The gene calls are TRBV7-2 and TRBJ1-2; 9 nucleotides match TRBD1. CDR3 length equals 17 residues. V was pared by 5 bases and J by 4 bases, with 14 bases of the junction left unmatched. Germline assignment: CDR1 SGHTA and CDR2 FQGNSA. Using reference TRBV7-2 and TRBJ1-2 for the parts outside the CDR3, the full variable domain is GAGVSQSPSNKVTEKGKDVELRCDPISGHTALYWYRQSLGQGLEFLIYFQGNSAPDKSGLPSDRFSAERTGGSVSTLTIQRTQQEDSAVYLCASSQDRGARDIYGYTFGSGTRLTVV.

The chain joins TRBV11-2 to TRBJ2-2; TRBD2 matches 9 bases. CDR1 and CDR2 from the germline V gene are SGHAT and FQNNGV. The CDR3 loop spans 17 amino acids. Trimming at V came to 7 bases and at J to 0 bases, leaving 9 bases not matched to a gene. CDR3 bases: TGTGCCAGCACCCTATCGGGCGGGGGGGCGAACACCGGGGAGCTGTTTTTT. Protein: CASTLSGGGANTGELFF. The complete variable domain, with remaining parts taken from reference TRBV11-2 and TRBJ2-2, reads EAGVAQSPRYKIIEKRQSVAFWCNPISGHATLYWYQQILGQGPKLLIQFQNNGVVDDSQLPKDRFSAERLKGVDSTLKIQPAKLEDSAVYLCASTLSGGGANTGELFFGEGSRLTVL.

This clone was counted only a few times. The chain uses TRBV28 and TRBJ1-2; a possible D gene is TRBD1 (5 bases). Germline V gene data show CDR1 as MDHEN and CDR2 as SYDVKM. V was pared by 6 bases and J by 7 bases, with 15 bases between. The CDR3 totals 13 residues. The CDR3 here is CASSPGPWGGYTF. CDR3 coding DNA: TGTGCCAGCAGCCCAGGGCCCTGGGGTGGCTACACCTTC.

This clone was detected only once. V and J are TRBV19 and TRBJ1-1, with 9 bases identical to TRBD1. The CDR3 runs to 16 residues. Per germline, CDR1 LNHDA and CDR2 SQIVND (reference sequence). V gave up 6 bases and J gave up 5 bases; unmatched junction bases: 13. The CDR3 loop is CASSMRTGALITEAFF. The CDR3, as DNA: TGTGCCAGTAGCATGAGGACAGGGGCCCTTATAACTGAAGCTTTCTTT.

In this sample, this clone turned up a few times. CDR3 sequence reads: CASSSRGGGINDNEQFF. DNA for the CDR3: TGTGCCAGCAGCTCAAGGGGGGGCGGGATTAATGACAATGAGCAGTTCTTC. The V and J genes are TRBV11-3 and TRBJ2-1, with D possibly being TRBD2 (7 bases). Deletions cut 4 bases from V and 5 bases from J, with 21 bases between. This CDR3 spans 17 amino acids. Looked up from germline, CDR1 is SGHNT and CDR2 is YENEEA. Filled out from reference TRBV11-3 and TRBJ2-1, the complete variable domain reads EAGVVQSPRYKIIEKKQPVAFWCNPISGHNTLYWYLQNLGQGPELLIRYENEEAVDDSQLPKDRFSAERLKGVDSTLKIQPAELGDSAVYLCASSSRGGGINDNEQFFGPGTRLTVL.

This clone was picked up a small number of times. The chain joins TRBV5-4 to TRBJ1-1; D may be TRBD1 (6 bases). The germline V gene has CDR1 SGHNT and CDR2 YYREEE (reference sequence). Deletions cut 4 bases from V and 3 bases from J, with 13 bases between. The CDR3 covers 14 residues. DNA for the CDR3: TGTGCCAGCAGCCCCGGACAGTGGGACACTGAAGCTTTCTTT. Amino acid sequence: CASSPGQWDTEAFF.

The rearrangement links TRBV5-1 to TRBJ1-5, with 11 positions matching TRBD1. Germline V gene sequence: CDR1 SGHRS, CDR2 YFSETQ. The CDR3 spans 15 residues. The trim removed 2 bases at V and 5 bases at J, leaving 3 bases unmatched. The CDR3 nucleotides read TGCGCCAGCAGCTTATCGGGACAGGGGGATCAGCCCCAGCATTTT. Amino acids: CASSLSGQGDQPQHF.

This chain joins TRBV28 and TRBJ2-1; 8 positions match TRBD2. The CDR3 has 15 residues. The V gene end was trimmed by 6 bases and the J gene end by 6 bases; junction bases not matched to a gene: 10. Germline V gene sequence: CDR1 MDHEN, CDR2 SYDVKM. The CDR3 here is CASRTGRAAANEQFF. In DNA, the CDR3 is TGTGCCAGCAGGACCGGGAGGGCCGCTGCCAATGAGCAGTTCTTC.